This T cell receptor beta chain comes out of a study of T cell responses to AZD1222 COVID-19 vaccine. Trimming cost V 4 bases and J 4 bases; bases outside gene matches: 8. This CDR3 spans 15 amino acids. Germline V gene data show CDR1 as SGHDT and CDR2 as YYEEEE. This clone appeared a few times. TCRdb's table, derived via immunoSEQ multiplex PCR, lists solely in-frame clones and lacks some. Here the sample spans roughly 100,000 clones, roughly 88% being singletons. Sequenced here: peripheral blood, sampled on day 0 of AZD1222 vaccination. The chain joins TRBV5-6 to TRBJ1-2; TRBD1 matches 9 bases. This receptor was obtained from an adult in good health. The CDR3 loop reads CASSRPGTGPYGYTF. CDR3 sequence (DNA): TGTGCCAGCAGCCGCCCAGGGACAGGGCCCTATGGCTACACCTTC.